These T cell receptor beta chains were read from a single sample in a study of shared clonotypes between healthy human individuals. Repertoires were generated with immunoSEQ multiplex PCR, while TCRdb's copy carries only in-frame clones and drops some. The repertoire holds fewer than 3 million clones, with just under 95% as singletons. The source material was naive CD4+ T cells from PBMCs. The receptor set was obtained from a man younger than 35 in good health. Some clones in this sample may be carry-over from other donors' samples. Each CDR3 is given with its conserved first and last residue. The D gene is left open where the match is weak. Clone size, where shown, is once, few, many, or a class for clones that have expanded.

CDR3,DNA,size,J,V,D
CASSSYTENQPQHF,TGTGCCAGCAGCTCCTACACGGAGAATCAGCCCCAGCATTTT,.,TRBJ1-5,TRBV7-2,.
CASSLAPATYEQYF,TGTGCCAGCAGCTTAGCCCCAGCCACCTACGAGCAGTACTTC,.,TRBJ2-7,TRBV11-2,.
CASTLPLRADEQFF,TGTGCCAGCACCCTCCCCCTCAGGGCGGATGAGCAGTTCTTC,.,TRBJ2-1,TRBV6-1,.
CASSNQGAQYNEQFF,TGTGCCAGCTCCAACCAGGGGGCTCAATACAATGAGCAGTTCTTC,.,TRBJ2-1,TRBV2,TRBD1
CASRALNEKLFF,TGTGCCAGCCGGGCCCTTAATGAAAAACTGTTTTTT,.,TRBJ1-4,TRBV2,.
CASSYNGAYEQYF,TGTGCCAGCAGTTATAACGGAGCCTACGAGCAGTACTTC,.,TRBJ2-7,TRBV6-5,.
CASSNPRGSVNTEAFF,TGTGCCAGCAGCAATCCCCGGGGCAGCGTGAACACTGAAGCTTTCTTT,.,TRBJ1-1,TRBV9,.
CASSLVLGNTEAFF,TGCGCCAGCAGCTTGGTGCTGGGGAACACTGAAGCTTTCTTT,.,TRBJ1-1,TRBV5-1,.
CAIRKGQGTYEQYF,TGTGCCATCAGAAAGGGACAGGGGACCTACGAGCAGTACTTC,.,TRBJ2-7,TRBV10-3,TRBD1
CASRTSGMNTGELFF,TGTGCCAGCAGAACTAGCGGGATGAACACCGGGGAGCTGTTTTTT,.,TRBJ2-2,TRBV28,TRBD2
CAIGERQGPKNIQYF,TGTGCCATCGGTGAAAGGCAGGGTCCCAAAAACATTCAGTACTTC,.,TRBJ2-4,TRBV10-3,.
CASRAGGRYEQYF,TGTGCCAGCAGAGCAGGGGGCAGGTACGAGCAGTACTTC,.,TRBJ2-7,TRBV6-1,TRBD1
CASSVEAGKETQYF,TGTGCCAGCAGCGTAGAGGCAGGGAAAGAGACCCAGTACTTC,once,TRBJ2-5,TRBV9,.
CASSPPGRVDGYTF,TGTGCCAGCTCACCACCGGGCAGGGTAGATGGCTACACCTTC,.,TRBJ1-2,TRBV18,.
CASSQERRGRGEKLFF,TGCGCCAGCAGCCAAGAAAGGAGGGGGCGAGGGGAAAAACTGTTTTTT,.,TRBJ1-4,TRBV4-3,TRBD1
CASSLVVGETQYF,TGCGCCAGCAGCTTGGTAGTAGGGGAGACCCAGTACTTC,.,TRBJ2-5,TRBV5-1,.
CASTPLGDEQYF,TGTGCCAGCACCCCATTGGGGGACGAGCAGTACTTC,once,TRBJ2-7,TRBV7-9,.
CASSPQLAGEGETQYF,TGTGCCAGCTCACCACAGTTAGCGGGAGAGGGAGAGACCCAGTACTTC,.,TRBJ2-5,TRBV18,TRBD2
CASSQVRVSYNEQFF,TGTGCCAGCAGCCAAGTCAGGGTCTCCTACAATGAGCAGTTCTTC,.,TRBJ2-1,TRBV14,.
CASSDRGPYEQYF,TGTGCCAGCAGCGACAGGGGGCCGTACGAGCAGTACTTC,.,TRBJ2-7,TRBV28,TRBD1
CASSSPRTSGLQETQYF,TGTGCCAGCAGCTCCCCTCGGACTAGCGGACTGCAAGAGACCCAGTACTTC,.,TRBJ2-5,TRBV7-9,TRBD2
CASSLGDIPNEKLFF,TGTGCCAGCAGTTTAGGGGACATACCTAATGAAAAACTGTTTTTT,.,TRBJ1-4,TRBV28,.
CASSLDRESYNEQFF,TGTGCCAGCAGCTTAGATCGGGAGTCGTACAATGAGCAGTTCTTC,.,TRBJ2-1,TRBV7-3,.
CASTQGPITGGYTF,TGTGCCAGCACCCAGGGCCCAATCACCGGCGGCTACACCTTC,.,TRBJ1-2,TRBV6-1,.
CASSSQGASNQPQHF,TGTGCCAGCTCAAGCCAGGGGGCCAGCAATCAGCCCCAGCATTTT,.,TRBJ1-5,TRBV18,TRBD1
CASSQPVGGRGTGELFF,TGTGCCAGCAGCCAACCGGTAGGCGGACGGGGCACCGGGGAGCTGTTTTTT,.,TRBJ2-2,TRBV7-3,.
CASSLRTGTSGSVDTQYF,TGTGCCAGCAGTTTGAGGACCGGGACTAGCGGGAGTGTAGATACGCAGTATTTT,once,TRBJ2-3,TRBV13,TRBD2
CATNLRVNEQFF,TGTGCCACGAATCTCAGGGTTAATGAGCAGTTCTTC,.,TRBJ2-1,TRBV28,.
CASSTRTGRGEQYF,TGTGCCAGTAGTACCAGGACAGGGCGGGGCGAGCAGTACTTC,.,TRBJ2-7,TRBV19,TRBD1